The 18 T cell receptor beta chains below were found in one sample sequenced in a study of T-cell reconstitution after alpha-beta-depleted transplantation in children. The authors prepared the TCRbeta library with unique molecular identifiers. MiXCR was run by TCRdb on the PCR reads, yielding one entry per CDR3 protein. Of 200,000 to 250,000 distinct CDR3 sequences in the sample, roughly 7.7% were seen once. This material consisted of PBMCs, mostly from graft donor cells, taken 180 days after TCRalphabeta/CD19-depleted stem cell transplant. Every receptor here comes from a male patient aged 10 to 17 who had a stem cell transplant for acute lymphoblastic leukemia, so the T cells may come from the graft donor.

This clonotype was counted many times. This rearrangement joins TRBV20-1 to TRBJ1-1, with TRBD1 as a possible D gene (5 bases). The V gene lost 7 bases and the J gene lost 2 bases, with 11 bases spanning the gap. The CDR3 loop spans 12 amino acids. From germline, CDR1 is DFQATT and CDR2 SNEGSKA (reference sequence). Written as DNA, the CDR3 is TGCAGTGTCCCGAGGGGTAACACTGAAGCTTTCTTT. Translation gives CSVPRGNTEAFF.

In its sample, this clonotype was seen many times. V is TRBV6-5 and J is TRBJ2-5; TRBD2 agrees at 8 bases. This CDR3 has 15 residues. After removal of 6 bases from V and 2 bases from J, the junction contained 8 bases not matched to a gene. Germline loops: CDR1 MNHEY, CDR2 SVGAGI. Written as DNA, the CDR3 is TGTGCCAGCAGCTATCTGACTAGCGCTCAAGAGACCCAGTACTTC. It translates to CASSYLTSAQETQYF.

This sequence joins TRBV5-4 and TRBJ2-6; 7 bases map to TRBD1. This CDR3 has 16 residues. Trimming at V came to 3 bases and at J to 14 bases, leaving 17 bases not matched to a gene. CDR1 and CDR2 from the germline V gene are SGHNT and YYREEE (reference sequence). The CDR3 reads CASSWGGLQGPRLLTF. For the CDR3, the DNA is TGTGCCAGCAGCTGGGGTGGGTTACAGGGGCCCAGGCTCCTGACTTTC.

This clonotype was picked up many times. The chain carries TRBV7-9 and TRBJ2-2; D is ambiguous. Deletions cut 5 bases from V and 4 bases from J, with 14 bases between. In germline, CDR1 is SEHNR, CDR2 FQNEAQ (reference sequence). The CDR3 has 15 residues. The CDR3 region has the DNA TGTGCCAGCAGCCTCCAAGGACCGTCCACCGGGGAGCTGTTTTTT. It encodes CASSLQGPSTGELFF.

This clonotype was counted at least ten times. V usage is TRBV3-1 and J usage is TRBJ1-1; D uncertain. The germline V gene encodes CDR1 LGHDT and CDR2 YNNKEL (reference sequence). V was clipped by 4 bases and J by 0 bases, with 9 bases between them. This CDR3 has 14 amino acids. DNA of the CDR3: TGTGCCAGCAGCCCGTTCCAATTGAACACTGAAGCTTTCTTT. It translates to CASSPFQLNTEAFF.

The sample holds many counts of this clonotype. V is TRBV11-2 and J is TRBJ2-7, with 9 bases fitting TRBD1. The CDR3 is 17 residues long. The ends lost 5 bases at V and 5 bases at J; junction bases unmatched: 16. Germline values: CDR1 SGHAT, CDR2 FQNNGV. This CDR3 reads CASSLRGRLGQGNEQYF. The CDR3, as DNA: TGTGCCAGCAGCCTTAGAGGGCGCTTGGGACAGGGCAACGAGCAGTACTTC.

In the case of this clonotype: This may arise from a read error, as a much more abundant clone is one base away. V usage is TRBV5-6 and J usage is TRBJ2-7; no clear D gene. This CDR3 region has 11 residues. The germline V gene encodes CDR1 SGHDT and CDR2 YYEEEE. The V end lost 6 bases, the J end lost 7 bases, and 11 bases lay between the germline ends. CDR3 DNA: TGTGCCAGCAACATTTCGACGGAGCAGTACTTC. Its translation: CASNISTEQYF.

At least ten counts were recorded for this clonotype. J is TRBJ2-2 and V is TRBV3-1, with TRBD1 matching over 8 bases. With V trimmed by 1 base and J by 5 bases, 0 bases remained unmatched. There are 14 residues in the CDR3. Germline values: CDR1 LGHDT, CDR2 YNNKEL (reference sequence). The CDR3 DNA is TGTGCCAGCAGCCAAGGGACAGGGACCGGGGAGCTGTTTTTT. Protein product: CASSQGTGTGELFF.

This clonotype was picked up many times. V gene TRBV4-3 combines with J gene TRBJ1-4; D may be TRBD1 (6 bases). The CDR3 totals 13 residues. The V gene lost 4 bases and the J gene lost 12 bases, with 15 bases spanning the gap. Germline CDR1 is LGHNA and CDR2 is YSLEER. The CDR3 DNA is TGCGCCAGCAGCCCAGGGGAACAGGAAGAACTGTTTTTT. It translates to CASSPGEQEELFF.

This clonotype was found many times. Sequence at one end of the junction differs from germline and may be a read error. The chain has TRBV12-3 or TRBV12-4 and TRBJ2-1; D remains unclear. CDR3 size: 15 residues. This chain's CDR3 is CASSLRHHSNNEQFF. The CDR3 DNA is TGTGCCAGCAGTTTACGCCATCACTCCAACAATGAGCAGTTCTTC.

This clonotype was seen ten or more times. This chain connects TRBV5-1 to TRBJ1-2; 9 nucleotides agree with TRBD1. The V gene's germline CDR1 is SGHRS and CDR2 YFSETQ. CDR3 length equals 17 residues. After removal of 2 bases from V and 7 bases from J, the junction contained 15 bases not matched to a gene. This chain's CDR3 is CASSLEPGTGHIGGYTF. The CDR3 coding sequence is TGCGCCAGCAGCTTAGAACCCGGGACAGGGCATATCGGTGGCTACACCTTC.

This clonotype occurred many times. The chain links TRBV11-1 to TRBJ1-2; 7 bases match TRBD1. The CDR3 covers 14 residues. V shed 11 bases and J 6 bases; nucleotides not matched to a gene: 15. Per the germline V gene, CDR1 is SGHAT and CDR2 is FQDESV (reference sequence). The CDR3 is CALKRQGPGDGYTF. Here the CDR3 DNA reads TGTGCCTTGAAGAGACAGGGACCGGGGGATGGCTACACCTTC.

This clonotype was counted many times. This chain links TRBV3-1 with TRBJ2-3; 7 nucleotides match TRBD2. This CDR3 has 14 amino acids. J gave up 5 bases and V 4 bases, and 6 bases lay outside the gene matches. Per the germline V gene, CDR1 is LGHDT and CDR2 is YNNKEL (reference sequence). Here the CDR3 DNA reads TGTGCCAGCAGCCCGGGACTAATCATAGATACGCAGTATTTT. This encodes CASSPGLIIDTQYF.

This clonotype has at least ten counts. The J gene is TRBJ1-4, the V gene TRBV12-3 or TRBV12-4; D is possibly TRBD1 (6 bases). The CDR3 covers 16 residues. The V gene lost 6 bases and the J gene lost 4 bases, with 18 bases spanning the gap. The CDR3: CASSRWGGRGNEKLFF. CDR3 nucleotide sequence: TGTGCCAGCAGCCGCTGGGGGGGCAGAGGTAATGAAAAACTGTTTTTT.

This clonotype was recorded many times. The gene calls are TRBV20-1 and TRBJ1-2; no clear D. CDR1 is DFQATT, CDR2 SNEGSKA, per germline (reference sequence). CDR3 size: 12 residues. Trimming removed 3 bases at V and 0 bases at J, with 5 bases between. CDR3 DNA: TGCAGTGCTAGGAGGGCTAACTATGGCTACACCTTC. As protein: CSARRANYGYTF.

Concerning this clonotype itself: A much more abundant neighbour one base away suggests this may be a read error. CDR3 DNA sequence: TGTGCCAGCAGTTATACCCCTAATACCTACCAGCAGTACTTC. Residues: CASSYTPNTYQQYF. This chain links TRBV6-5 with TRBJ2-7; D is unresolved. Germline V gives CDR1 MNHEY, CDR2 SVGAGI. The CDR3 is 14 amino acids.

The chain joins TRBV2 to TRBJ1-2; D unresolved. The CDR3 contains 10 residues. Trimming pared 8 bases from V and 7 bases from J, leaving 8 bases between. The germline CDR1 and CDR2 sequences are SNHLY and FYNNEI. CDR3 region: CASLSSGYTF. CDR3 coding DNA: TGTGCCAGCCTCAGCAGTGGCTACACCTTC.

This clonotype was seen repeatedly, ten times or more. The chain couples TRBV2 to TRBJ2-7; a weak D match, TRBD1 (6 bases). CDR1 is SNHLY and CDR2 is FYNNEI in the germline V gene. Deletions cut 5 bases from V and 7 bases from J, with 15 bases between. The CDR3 has 13 amino acids. CDR3 DNA: TGTGCCAGCAGTTCACAGGGAATGAGTGAGCAGTACTTC. It is translated as CASSSQGMSEQYF.